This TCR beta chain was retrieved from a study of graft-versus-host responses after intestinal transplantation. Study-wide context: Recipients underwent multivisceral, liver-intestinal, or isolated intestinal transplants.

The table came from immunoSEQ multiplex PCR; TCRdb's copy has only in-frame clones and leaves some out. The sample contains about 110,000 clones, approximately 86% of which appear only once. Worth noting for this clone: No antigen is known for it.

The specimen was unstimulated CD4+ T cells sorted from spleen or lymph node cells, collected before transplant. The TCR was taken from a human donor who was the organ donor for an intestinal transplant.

CDR3 region: CASSLERVGEQYF. The CDR3 DNA is TGTGCCAGCAGCTTAGAACGGGTTGGCGAGCAGTACTTC. The V and J genes are TRBV11-2 and TRBJ2-7, with D unresolved. CDR3 length equals 13 residues. From germline, CDR1 is SGHAT and CDR2 FQNNGV. With 0 bases removed from V and 6 bases from J, the gap between germline ends came to 9 bases.